This TCR beta chain was identified in a study of beta chain features in type 1 diabetes. The study, taken as a whole, reports: TCRB CDR3s were moderately but significantly shorter in Type 1 diabetes patients in all four CD4+ subsets.

Concerning this clone itself: Antigen unknown.

Expressed TCRB transcripts were sequenced because the isolated RNA had all been reverse transcribed beforehand. Data came from immunoSEQ multiplex PCR; TCRdb stores just in-frame clones and leaves some out. The top ten clones hold about 0.11% of a sample with 600,000 or so clones, roughly an eighth of them seen once. Looked up from germline, CDR1 is SGDLS and CDR2 is YYNGEE. The CDR3 has 15 amino acids. V lost 4 bases and J 7 bases, leaving 18 bases between the germline ends. Sorting that relied on CD45RO/CCR7/CD25/CD127/CD95/CD27 yielded CD4+ naive, central memory, regulatory and stem cell-like memory cells.

The origin of this receptor is a man aged 25 to 40 with type 1 diabetes. The chain employs TRBV9 and TRBJ1-3; the D gene is possibly TRBD1 (6 bases). The sequencing sample was made of naive CD4+ T cells from blood. DNA of the CDR3: TGTGCCAGCAGCAACGGACAGAGGTTTGGTAACACCATATATTTT. Its translation: CASSNGQRFGNTIYF. The full variable domain, in which reference TRBV9 and TRBJ1-3 provide the parts outside the CDR3, is DSGVTQTPKHLITATGQRVTLRCSPRSGDLSVYWYQQSLDQGLQFLIQYYNGEERAKGNILERFSAQQFPDLHSELNLSSLELGDSALYFCASSNGQRFGNTIYFGEGSWLTVV.